What follows are 25 T cell receptor beta chains derived from one specimen sequenced in a study of blood T cell repertoires in COVID-19. Measured with immunoSEQ multiplex PCR; TCRdb has only the in-frame clones, and not every one. Here the sample spans 390,000 or so clones, about 87% being singletons. Sequenced input: PBMCs or T cells enriched from blood (not recorded which). These receptors were obtained from a woman aged 50 to 65 who had recovered from COVID-19.

CDR3 protein: CASTFTGGFGTDTQYF. DNA for the CDR3: TGTGCCAGCACATTTACGGGGGGATTTGGCACAGATACGCAGTATTTT. This sequence joins TRBV28 and TRBJ2-3; TRBD2 agrees at 7 bases. The CDR3 totals 16 residues. Germline V gives CDR1 MDHEN, CDR2 SYDVKM. V was pared by 7 bases and J by 1 base, with 11 bases of the junction left unmatched.

This chain uses TRBV7-2 with TRBJ1-2; D might be TRBD1 (5 bases). CDR3 length: 15 residues. Per the germline V gene, CDR1 is SGHTA and CDR2 is FQGNSA. The V end lost 5 bases, the J end lost 4 bases, and 17 bases lay between the germline ends. For the CDR3, the DNA is TGTGCCAGCAGCCACCTACCCGACAGCCCCTATGGCTACACCTTC. Its protein product is CASSHLPDSPYGYTF.

The DNA of the CDR3 is TGTGCCAGCAGTGAATGGACAGGGTTATCCTACGAGCAGTACTTC. Translated: CASSEWTGLSYEQYF. This chain links TRBV25-1 with TRBJ2-7; 8 bases are shared with TRBD1. Per the germline V gene, CDR1 is MGHDK and CDR2 is SYGVNS. This CDR3 is 15 amino acids long. The V and J ends lost 1 base and 1 base, in that order; junction bases with no gene match: 3.

Here the CDR3 reads CASSDRGGQPQHF. As DNA, the CDR3 is TGTGCCAGCAGCGACAGGGGAGGGCAGCCCCAGCATTTT. The gene calls are TRBV7-2 and TRBJ1-5, with 8 bases lining up with TRBD1. Germline V lookup: CDR1 SGHTA, CDR2 FQGNSA. Trimming cost V 5 bases and J 7 bases; bases outside gene matches: 4. The CDR3 is made up of 13 amino acids.

This chain connects TRBV24-1 to TRBJ1-3; D uncertain. With 4 bases removed from V and 3 bases from J, the gap between germline ends came to 18 bases. The CDR3 spans 17 residues. Germline V gene lookup returns CDR1 KGHDR and CDR2 SFDVKD. The CDR3 DNA reads TGTGCCACCAGTGACTCCGGTCGACTTTTCGGTGGAAACACCATATATTTT. This codes for CATSDSGRLFGGNTIYF.

The chain is built from TRBV6-6 and TRBJ2-1, with D tentatively TRBD2 (6 bases). Trimming stripped 7 bases from V and 4 bases from J, with 11 bases between. The germline V gene has CDR1 MNHNY and CDR2 SVGAGI (reference sequence). This CDR3 contains 13 residues. The CDR3 DNA reads TGTGCCAGCACGTCCCGGGGGTACAATGAGCAGTTCTTC. It encodes CASTSRGYNEQFF.

The V and J genes are TRBV28 and TRBJ2-7; TRBD1 matches 8 bases. Germline lookup yields CDR1 MDHEN and CDR2 SYDVKM. The CDR3 runs to 14 residues. V was clipped by 5 bases and J by 2 bases; unmatched bases: 5. The chain's CDR3 is CASSPDRVAYEQYF. DNA for the CDR3: TGTGCCAGCAGTCCGGACAGGGTGGCCTACGAGCAGTACTTC.

The rearrangement joins TRBV4-2 to TRBJ2-3, with TRBD2 matching 10 bases. The length of the CDR3 is 16 residues. V shed 0 bases, J shed 4 bases, and the junction held 4 bases outside the gene matches. Germline-derived CDR1 and CDR2 are LGHNA and YNFKEQ. CDR3: CASSQDRAGGSDTQYF. The CDR3 DNA sequence: TGTGCCAGCAGCCAAGATCGAGCGGGGGGGTCAGATACGCAGTATTTT.

The CDR3 DNA follows: TGTGCCAGCAGTTTATCTTACACCGGGGAGCTGTTTTTT. Translated, it gives CASSLSYTGELFF. The chain uses TRBV28 and TRBJ2-2; no firm D call. CDR3 size: 13 residues. V was pared by 1 base and J by 3 bases, with 3 bases between. CDR1 MDHEN and CDR2 SYDVKM come from the germline V gene.

The genes are TRBV28 and TRBJ2-3; D is possibly TRBD2 (6 bases). The ends were cut back, 4 bases at V and 2 bases at J, with 13 bases in the middle. Per the germline V gene, CDR1 is MDHEN and CDR2 is SYDVKM. The CDR3 has 15 amino acids. DNA for the CDR3: TGTGCCAGCAGTTCACCCGGGGGTACCACAGATACGCAGTATTTT. It is translated as CASSSPGGTTDTQYF.

A single count supports this clone. The chain carries TRBV9 and TRBJ2-5; TRBD2 matches 14 bases. Trimming took 3 bases from V and 1 from J; bases not matched to a gene: 5. Germline CDR1 and CDR2: SGDLS and YYNGEE. The CDR3 has 17 amino acids. The CDR3 DNA is TGTGCCAGCAGCGCCGGGACTAGCGGGGGCCTCCAAGAGACCCAGTACTTC. Amino acid sequence: CASSAGTSGGLQETQYF.

This sequence joins TRBV19 and TRBJ1-5; D is perhaps TRBD1 (5 bases). This CDR3 has 16 residues. V was shortened by 3 bases and J by 2 bases, with 14 bases between the two germline ends. The germline gives CDR1 LNHDA, CDR2 SQIVND (reference sequence). CDR3 sequence reads: CASSILGASGNQPQHF. The CDR3 DNA reads as TGTGCCAGTAGTATTTTAGGGGCGTCGGGCAATCAGCCCCAGCATTTT.

Of note for this clone: Germline and junction disagree at one end, which may indicate a read error. This chain joins TRBV29-1 and TRBJ2-7, with D perhaps matching TRBD2 (5 bases). This CDR3 is 14 amino acids long. CDR1 SQVTM and CDR2 ANQGSEA come from the germline V gene. The CDR3 region is CSVELVGLGYGQYF. CDR3 coding DNA: TGCAGCGTTGAATTGGTTGGACTTGGGTACGGGCAGTACTTC.

CDR3 sequence reads: CASSRTTEAVNTEAFF. The DNA of the CDR3 is TGCGCCAGCAGCCGTACGACAGAGGCCGTGAACACTGAAGCTTTCTTT. This rearrangement joins TRBV5-1 to TRBJ1-1; D may be TRBD1 (5 bases). Deletions cut 4 bases from V and 0 bases from J, with 16 bases between. Germline V gene data show CDR1 as SGHRS and CDR2 as YFSETQ. The length of the CDR3 is 16 residues.

This chain joins TRBV16 and TRBJ2-5; 7 bases match TRBD1. The ends lost 8 bases at V and 4 bases at J; junction bases unmatched: 10. This CDR3 is 14 amino acids long. Germline V gene lookup returns CDR1 KGHSY and CDR2 FQNENV. The CDR3 sequence is CASGNTGERETQYF. The CDR3 DNA reads as TGTGCCAGCGGCAACACAGGGGAACGAGAGACCCAGTACTTC.

This sequence joins TRBV19 and TRBJ2-1; TRBD2 matches at 14 bases. The CDR3 covers 15 residues. J lost 6 bases, V lost 7 bases, and 5 bases had no gene match. Looked up from germline, CDR1 is LNHDA and CDR2 is SQIVND (reference sequence). CDR3 in amino acids: CASTSGLAGGNEQFF. The DNA for the CDR3 is TGTGCCAGTACCTCCGGACTAGCGGGGGGCAATGAGCAGTTCTTC.

The V gene is TRBV5-6, the J gene TRBJ1-5; D is uncertain. The length of the CDR3 is 14 residues. Trimming left V 1 base short and J 9 bases short, with 14 bases between. Germline loops: CDR1 SGHDT, CDR2 YYEEEE. The CDR3 DNA reads as TGTGCCAGCAGCTTGTCGGCCGGCGGAAGGCCCCAGCATTTT. Translation: CASSLSAGGRPQHF. Combining the CDR3 with reference TRBV5-6 and TRBJ1-5 gives the whole variable domain DAGVTQSPTHLIKTRGQQVTLRCSPKSGHDTVSWYQQALGQGPQFIFQYYEEEERQRGNFPDRFSGHQFPNYSSELNVNALLLGDSALYLCASSLSAGGRPQHFGDGTRLSIL.

On this clone itself: This is likely an artifact of a read error, given a far larger clone one base away. The chain links TRBV11-2 to TRBJ1-1; the match to TRBD1 covers 8 bases. The CDR3 has 13 residues. Losses at the gene ends were 3 bases for V and 4 bases for J; bases not matched to a gene: 1. Germline CDR1 and CDR2: SGHAT and FQNNGV. CDR3 bases: TGTGCCAGCAGCTTTACAGGGGGCACTGAAGCTTTCTTT. Translated, it gives CASSFTGGTEAFF.

The chain joins TRBV12-3 or TRBV12-4 to TRBJ1-2; 9 bases align to TRBD1. Losses at the gene ends were 6 bases for V and 8 bases for J; bases not matched to a gene: 4. CDR3 length: 12 amino acids. CDR3 bases: TGTGCCAGCAGCCGGGACAGGGTCGGCTACACCTTC. This codes for CASSRDRVGYTF.

The J gene is TRBJ1-2, the V gene TRBV27; possible D gene TRBD1, 5 bases. Germline V gives CDR1 MNHEY, CDR2 SMNVEV (reference sequence). The CDR3 consists of 15 residues. The V gene lost 3 bases and the J gene lost 4 bases, with 15 bases spanning the gap. Here the CDR3 reads CASSFGVTGTYGYTF. The DNA of the CDR3 is TGTGCCAGCAGTTTCGGAGTCACAGGCACCTATGGCTACACCTTC.

The CDR3 reads CASSKMTGGITEAFF. The CDR3 DNA sequence: TGCGCCAGCAGCAAAATGACAGGGGGCATCACTGAAGCTTTCTTT. The rearrangement uses TRBV5-1 and TRBJ1-1; 10 bases are a match to TRBD1. The CDR3 covers 15 residues. V lost 4 bases and J lost 4; bases outside the gene matches: 7. Germline-derived CDR1 and CDR2 are SGHRS and YFSETQ.

The chain couples TRBV11-2 to TRBJ1-1; tentative D call: TRBD1 (6 bases). Germline CDR1 and CDR2: SGHAT and FQNNGV. The V end lost 5 bases, the J end lost 7 bases, and 17 bases lay between the germline ends. The CDR3 contains 14 residues. CDR3 residues: CASSENRQALEAFF. The CDR3 DNA is TGTGCCAGCAGCGAGAACCGACAGGCCCTTGAAGCTTTCTTT.

DNA for the CDR3: TGTGCCAGCAGTTTAACCGCAGGCCAGGTAAAAGAGACCCAGTACTTC. The encoded protein is CASSLTAGQVKETQYF. The chain couples TRBV27 to TRBJ2-5; D is undetermined. V was cut by 2 bases and J by 3 bases, with 16 bases left in between. The CDR3 loop spans 16 amino acids. In germline, CDR1 is MNHEY, CDR2 SMNVEV (reference sequence).

V gene TRBV3-1 (or the pseudogene TRBV3-2) combines with J gene TRBJ1-4, with a possible D match to TRBD1 (5 bases). The CDR3 spans 14 residues. Germline V gives CDR1 LGHDT, CDR2 YNNKEL (reference sequence). V lost 3 bases and J 8 bases, leaving 13 bases between the germline ends. CDR3: CASSHSGGGEKLFF. The CDR3 region has the DNA TGTGCCAGCAGCCATTCGGGCGGGGGGGAAAAACTGTTTTTT.

The table lists this clone with a few counts. The same CDR3 arises from other DNA sequences in this sample as well. The chain joins TRBV7-8 to TRBJ2-1; the D gene is possibly TRBD2 (6 bases). Trimming took off 4 bases at V and 8 bases at J, with 12 bases between the two ends. Germline lookup yields CDR1 SGHVS and CDR2 FQNEAQ. The CDR3 consists of 13 residues. DNA for the CDR3: TGTGCCAGCAGCTCACCAAGGAGGGATGAGCAGTTCTTC. Translated, it gives CASSSPRRDEQFF. The whole variable domain, remainder taken from reference TRBV7-8 and TRBJ2-1, is GAGVSQSPRYKVAKRGQDVALRCDPISGHVSLFWYQQALGQGPEFLTYFQNEAQLDKSGLPSDRFFAERPEGSVSTLKIQRTQQEDSAVYLCASSSPRRDEQFFGPGTRLTVL.